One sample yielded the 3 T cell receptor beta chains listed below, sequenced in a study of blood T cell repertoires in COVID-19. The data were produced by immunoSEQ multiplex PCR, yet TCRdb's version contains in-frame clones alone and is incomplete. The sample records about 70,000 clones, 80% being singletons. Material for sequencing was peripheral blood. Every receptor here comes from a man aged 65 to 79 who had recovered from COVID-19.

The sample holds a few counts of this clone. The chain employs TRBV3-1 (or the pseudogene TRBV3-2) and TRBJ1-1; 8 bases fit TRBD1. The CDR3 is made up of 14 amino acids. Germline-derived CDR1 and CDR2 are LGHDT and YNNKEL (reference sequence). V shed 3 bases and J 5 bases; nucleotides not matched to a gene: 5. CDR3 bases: TGTGCCAGCAGCCAGAGACAGGGGTTGACTGAAGCTTTCTTT. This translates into CASSQRQGLTEAFF.

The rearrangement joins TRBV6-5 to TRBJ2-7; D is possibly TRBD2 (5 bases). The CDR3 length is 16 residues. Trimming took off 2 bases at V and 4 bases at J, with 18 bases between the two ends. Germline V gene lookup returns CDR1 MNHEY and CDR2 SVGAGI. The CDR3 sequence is CASSYGPGWRLYEQYF. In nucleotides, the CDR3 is TGTGCCAGCAGTTACGGTCCCGGTTGGAGGTTATACGAGCAGTACTTC.

The CDR3 DNA sequence: TGTGCCAGCAGTTACTCGCAGGGGGACCCGAACACTGAAGCTTTCTTT. Amino acids: CASSYSQGDPNTEAFF. The rearrangement uses TRBV6-5 and TRBJ1-1, with 7 nucleotides matching TRBD1. The germline gives CDR1 MNHEY, CDR2 SVGAGI. J was trimmed by 1 base and V by 0 bases; bases with no gene match: 5. CDR3 length: 16 amino acids.